The 9 T cell receptor beta chains below come from one sample, sequenced in a study of blood T cell repertoires in COVID-19. Using immunoSEQ multiplex PCR, the repertoire was profiled, and TCRdb retains in-frame clones only, with some absent. The profile shows roughly 250,000 clones, about 83% of them singletons. The source material was peripheral blood. These receptors all stem from a woman aged 35 to 49 who had recovered from COVID-19.

The chain has TRBV6-5 and TRBJ2-3; D is possibly TRBD1 (6 bases). Germline assignment: CDR1 MNHEY and CDR2 SVGAGI. The CDR3 consists of 13 residues. Trimming cost V 6 bases and J 5 bases, with 12 bases left between them. CDR3 sequence: CASSRTVEDTQYF. CDR3 coding DNA: TGTGCCAGCAGCCGGACAGTTGAAGATACGCAGTATTTT.

The chain joins TRBV2 to TRBJ2-2; unclear D gene. This CDR3 has 15 residues. V shed 8 bases and J shed 8 bases, with 21 bases lying between them. Germline CDR1 and CDR2: SNHLY and FYNNEI. The DNA of the CDR3 is TGTGCCAGCTGGGCCCCGGATCGACACCGAGGGGAGCTGTTTTTT. Protein: CASWAPDRHRGELFF.

V and J are TRBV5-1 and TRBJ2-7, with 8 nucleotides matching TRBD2. CDR1 is SGHRS and CDR2 is YFSETQ in the germline V gene. This CDR3 comprises 16 residues. The J segment lost 1 base and the V segment lost 4 bases, leaving 10 bases of the junction unmatched. CDR3 coding DNA: TGCGCCAGCAGCGCGGGCCCGCGGGGGGTGTCCTACGAGCAGTACTTC. It is translated as CASSAGPRGVSYEQYF.

This clone is labeled as medium-sized. The CDR3 DNA reads as TGTGCCAGCAGCTTGGGGGCAGGGCCGAATCAGCCCCAGCATTTT. This gives the protein CASSLGAGPNQPQHF. The V call is TRBV5-4, the J call TRBJ1-5; tentatively, D is TRBD1 (5 bases). CDR3 length equals 15 residues. The V gene lost 0 bases and the J gene lost 4 bases, with 11 bases spanning the gap. Looked up from germline, CDR1 is SGHNT and CDR2 is YYREEE (reference sequence).

This clone was detected ten times or more. V usage is TRBV3-1 (or the pseudogene TRBV3-2) and J usage is TRBJ1-2; perhaps TRBD1 as D (5 bases). V lost 0 bases to trimming and J lost 6 bases, with 14 bases between them. Per the germline V gene, CDR1 is LGHDT and CDR2 is YNNKEL (reference sequence). The CDR3 has 15 residues. Here the CDR3 reads CASSQDPAGRDGYTF. As DNA, the CDR3 is TGTGCCAGCAGCCAAGATCCGGCAGGGAGGGATGGCTACACCTTC.

This rearrangement joins TRBV6-6 to TRBJ1-1, with D maybe TRBD1 (6 bases). The CDR3 sequence is 15 residues long. Germline V lookup: CDR1 MNHNY, CDR2 SVGAGI (reference sequence). The germline V and J ends were trimmed by 7 bases and 4 bases, with 19 bases remaining between them. This CDR3 is CASKGGRHLVTEAFF. The CDR3 DNA follows: TGTGCCAGCAAGGGGGGGAGACATCTAGTCACTGAAGCTTTCTTT.

The rearrangement joins TRBV7-9 to TRBJ2-1; 12 positions agree with TRBD1. The CDR3 is 15 amino acids. Germline CDR1 SEHNR, CDR2 FQNEAQ (reference sequence). The J segment lost 9 bases and the V segment lost 1 base, leaving 4 bases of the junction unmatched. CDR3 DNA sequence: TGTGCCAGCAGCTTAGGGGGACAGGGGGCGCGTGAGCAGTTCTTC. The encoded protein is CASSLGGQGAREQFF.

The chain combines TRBV2 with TRBJ2-1, with 9 positions matching TRBD2. In germline, CDR1 is SNHLY, CDR2 FYNNEI. This CDR3 is built from 16 residues. V shed 4 bases and J 7 bases; nucleotides not matched to a gene: 11. The CDR3 reads CASSAEGGGAENEQFF. As DNA, the CDR3 is TGTGCCAGCAGTGCGGAGGGCGGGGGGGCCGAGAATGAGCAGTTCTTC.

As DNA, the CDR3 is TGTGCCACCAGTGGGGGAGAGGGCAGGGGGTCATACAATGAGCAGTTCTTC. This translates into CATSGGEGRGSYNEQFF. This chain joins TRBV24-1 and TRBJ2-1; 7 nucleotides match TRBD1. Germline V gives CDR1 KGHDR, CDR2 SFDVKD. The CDR3 is 17 amino acids. The J segment lost 4 bases and the V segment lost 5 bases, leaving 13 bases of the junction unmatched.